Below, 12 T cell receptor beta chains from the same sample are listed, as sequenced in a study of T cell repertoires in cytomegalovirus infection. TCRdb analysed the reads with MiXCR anew, one entry per CDR3 protein. The table lists under 150,000 distinct CDR3 sequences, 30% to 35% of them singletons. These receptors' antigens are unknown. The sequenced sample was CD8+ T cells from cultured PBMCs, obtained from culture after CMV antigen stimulation. The source of these receptors is a human donor in good health (CMV status not recorded). Some clones in this sample may be carry-over from other donors' samples.

This clonotype was counted many times. The J gene is TRBJ2-3, the V gene TRBV6-4; 10 bases are a match to TRBD2. There are 15 residues in the CDR3. Germline V gene lookup returns CDR1 MRHNA and CDR2 SNTAGT. With 5 bases clipped from V and 3 bases from J, the junction kept 5 bases outside the gene matches. The CDR3 sequence: CASSSASGGTDTQYF. For the CDR3, the DNA is TGTGCCAGCAGTTCGGCTAGCGGGGGAACAGATACGCAGTATTTT.

This chain connects TRBV7-9 to TRBJ1-2; D unresolved. This CDR3 comprises 14 residues. Looked up from germline, CDR1 is SEHNR and CDR2 is FQNEAQ (reference sequence). V shed 3 bases and J shed 7 bases, with 15 bases lying between them. The CDR3 sequence is CASSLGSVLSGYTF. For the CDR3, the DNA is TGTGCCAGCAGCTTGGGGTCGGTCTTGAGTGGCTACACCTTC.

The chain has TRBV7-6 and TRBJ1-5, with 7 bases aligning to TRBD1. The CDR3 totals 17 residues. Per the germline V gene, CDR1 is SGHVS and CDR2 is FNYEAQ. Losses at the gene ends were 4 bases for V and 4 bases for J; bases not matched to a gene: 13. CDR3 coding DNA: TGTGCCAGCAGCTCCTCACCACAGGGGCCAGAGAATCAGCCCCAGCATTTT. It codes for CASSSSPQGPENQPQHF. Combining the CDR3 with reference TRBV7-6 and TRBJ1-5 gives the whole variable domain GAGVSQSPRYKVTKRGQDVALRCDPISGHVSLYWYRQALGQGPEFLTYFNYEAQQDKSGLPNDRFSAERPEGSISTLTIQRTEQRDSAMYRCASSSSPQGPENQPQHFGDGTRLSIL.

The V and J genes are TRBV6-1 and TRBJ2-5; D perhaps matches TRBD2 (5 bases). V lost 3 bases, J lost 1 base, and 9 bases lay in between. This CDR3 region has 14 residues. Germline lookup yields CDR1 MNHNS and CDR2 SASEGT. The CDR3 reads CASSESGVQETQYF. CDR3 in DNA: TGTGCCAGCAGTGAGAGCGGTGTCCAAGAGACCCAGTACTTC.

V gene TRBV5-6 combines with J gene TRBJ1-3; D remains unclear. Between the trimmed V and J ends, which lost 4 bases and 0 bases, there was a span of 14 bases. This CDR3 spans 16 amino acids. CDR1 and CDR2 from the germline V gene are SGHDT and YYEEEE. DNA of the CDR3: TGTGCCAGCAGCGAAGCGACGGAAAGCTCTGGAAACACCATATATTTT. This codes for CASSEATESSGNTIYF.

V usage is TRBV18 and J usage is TRBJ2-3; tentatively, D is TRBD1 or TRBD2 (7 bases each). The CDR3 is made up of 15 amino acids. V shed 2 bases and J shed 5 bases, with 14 bases lying between them. In germline, CDR1 is KGHSH, CDR2 LQKENI. CDR3 coding DNA: TGTGCCAGCTCACCAATAACAGGGGAGGGAGATACGCAGTATTTT. Protein: CASSPITGEGDTQYF. Full variable domain (missing parts from reference TRBV18 and TRBJ2-3): NAGVMQNPRHLVRRRGQEARLRCSPMKGHSHVYWYRQLPEEGLKFMVYLQKENIIDESGMPKERFSAEFPKEGPSILRIQQVVRGDSAAYFCASSPITGEGDTQYFGPGTRLTVL.

The chain carries TRBV3-1 and TRBJ1-5; D not certain. Germline V gives CDR1 LGHDT, CDR2 YNNKEL (reference sequence). The germline V and J ends were trimmed by 1 base and 7 bases, with 11 bases remaining between them. This CDR3 is 14 amino acids long. This CDR3 is CASSQGAAWQPQHF. The DNA for the CDR3 is TGTGCCAGCAGCCAAGGGGCAGCTTGGCAGCCCCAGCATTTT.

The chain links TRBV28 to TRBJ2-3; 10 bases fit TRBD2. The V gene's germline CDR1 is MDHEN and CDR2 SYDVKM. The CDR3 extends over 21 amino acids. Trimming cost V 4 bases and J 0 bases; bases outside gene matches: 19. The CDR3 bases are TGTGCCAGCAGTTCGACCTTTACGACTAGCGGGCGTCAAACTAGCACAGATACGCAGTATTTT. Its protein product is CASSSTFTTSGRQTSTDTQYF.

This clonotype was detected many times. The V and J genes are TRBV7-2 and TRBJ1-6; 8 bases are shared with TRBD1. Germline lookup yields CDR1 SGHTA and CDR2 FQGNSA. The CDR3 has 18 amino acids. J lost 3 bases, V lost 6 bases, and 13 bases had no gene match. CDR3: CASRSKGQGAIYNSPLHF. CDR3 DNA sequence: TGTGCCAGCAGATCCAAGGGGCAGGGGGCGATCTATAATTCACCCCTCCACTTT.

Ten or more counts support this clonotype. The rearrangement joins TRBV7-2 to TRBJ2-7; 8 bases are shared with TRBD1. V was clipped by 0 bases and J by 3 bases; unmatched bases: 7. The germline V gene has CDR1 SGHTA and CDR2 FQGNSA. The CDR3 covers 16 residues. DNA of the CDR3: TGTGCCAGCAGCTTAGCCGGGACAGGACGACACTACGAGCAGTACTTC. Residues: CASSLAGTGRHYEQYF.

This CDR3 reads CASSQDGRSRADTQYF. DNA for the CDR3: TGTGCCAGCAGCCAAGATGGCAGGTCACGCGCAGATACGCAGTATTTT. The J gene is TRBJ2-3, the V gene TRBV14, with D uncertain. Germline V lookup: CDR1 SGHDN, CDR2 FVKESK. The V and J ends lost 0 bases and 4 bases respectively, with 14 bases between them. The CDR3 contains 16 residues.

The chain links TRBV10-3 to TRBJ2-7, with no clear D. CDR3 size: 15 residues. V was cut by 1 base and J by 2 bases, with 12 bases left in between. Germline CDR1 is ENHRY and CDR2 is SYGVKD. The CDR3 region has the DNA TGTGCCATCAGTGAGTTGGAGACGTCCGCCTACGAGCAGTACTTC. This encodes CAISELETSAYEQYF.